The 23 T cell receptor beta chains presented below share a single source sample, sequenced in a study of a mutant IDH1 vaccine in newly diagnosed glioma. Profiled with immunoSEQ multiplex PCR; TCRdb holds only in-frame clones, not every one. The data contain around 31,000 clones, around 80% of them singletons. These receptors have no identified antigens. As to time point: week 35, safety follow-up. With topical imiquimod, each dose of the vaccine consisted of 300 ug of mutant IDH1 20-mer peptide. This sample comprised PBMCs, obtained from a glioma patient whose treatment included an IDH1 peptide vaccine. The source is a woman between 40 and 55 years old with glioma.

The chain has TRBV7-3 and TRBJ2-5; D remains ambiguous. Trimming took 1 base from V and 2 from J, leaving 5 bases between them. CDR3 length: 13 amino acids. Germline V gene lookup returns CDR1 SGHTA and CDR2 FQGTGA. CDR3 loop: CASSLSVQETQYF. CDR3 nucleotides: TGTGCCAGCAGCTTAAGCGTTCAAGAGACCCAGTACTTC. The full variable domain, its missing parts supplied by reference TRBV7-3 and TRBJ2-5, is GAGVSQTPSNKVTEKGKYVELRCDPISGHTALYWYRQSLGQGPEFLIYFQGTGAADDSGLPNDRFFAVRPEGSVSTLKIQRTERGDSAVYLCASSLSVQETQYFGPGTRLLVL.

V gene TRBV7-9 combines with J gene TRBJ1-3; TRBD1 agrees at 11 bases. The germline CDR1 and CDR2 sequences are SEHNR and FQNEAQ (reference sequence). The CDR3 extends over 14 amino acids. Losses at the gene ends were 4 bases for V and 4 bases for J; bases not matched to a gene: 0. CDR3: CASSWTGGGNTIYF. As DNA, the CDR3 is TGTGCCAGCAGCTGGACAGGGGGCGGAAACACCATATATTTT.

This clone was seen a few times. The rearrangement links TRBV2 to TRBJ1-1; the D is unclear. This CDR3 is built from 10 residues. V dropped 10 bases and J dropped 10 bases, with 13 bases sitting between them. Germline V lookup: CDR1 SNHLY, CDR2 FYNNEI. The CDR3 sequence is CATITGAAFF. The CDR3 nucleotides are TGTGCCACCATCACCGGCGCAGCTTTCTTT.

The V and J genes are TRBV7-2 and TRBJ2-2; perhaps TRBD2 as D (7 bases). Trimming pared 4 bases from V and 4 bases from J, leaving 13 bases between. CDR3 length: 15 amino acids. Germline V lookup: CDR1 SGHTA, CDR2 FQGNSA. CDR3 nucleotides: TGTGCCAGCAGCTCCCAGGGGAGGGCCACCGGGGAGCTGTTTTTT. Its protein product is CASSSQGRATGELFF. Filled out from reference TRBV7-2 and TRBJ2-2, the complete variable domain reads GAGVSQSPSNKVTEKGKDVELRCDPISGHTALYWYRQSLGQGLEFLIYFQGNSAPDKSGLPSDRFSAERTGGSVSTLTIQRTQQEDSAVYLCASSSQGRATGELFFGEGSRLTVL.

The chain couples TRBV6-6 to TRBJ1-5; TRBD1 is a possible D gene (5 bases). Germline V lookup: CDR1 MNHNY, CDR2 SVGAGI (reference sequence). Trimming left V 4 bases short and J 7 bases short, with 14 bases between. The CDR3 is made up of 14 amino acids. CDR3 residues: CASSWSRVGQPQHF. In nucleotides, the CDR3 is TGTGCCAGCAGTTGGAGCAGGGTAGGACAGCCCCAGCATTTT.

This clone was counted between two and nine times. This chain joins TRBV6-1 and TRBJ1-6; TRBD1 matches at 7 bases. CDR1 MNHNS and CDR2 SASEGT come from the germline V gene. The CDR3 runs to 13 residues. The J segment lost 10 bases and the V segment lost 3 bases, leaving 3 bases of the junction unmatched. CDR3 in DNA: TGTGCCAGCAGTGACAGGGGGTCGTCACCCCTCCACTTT. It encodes CASSDRGSSPLHF.

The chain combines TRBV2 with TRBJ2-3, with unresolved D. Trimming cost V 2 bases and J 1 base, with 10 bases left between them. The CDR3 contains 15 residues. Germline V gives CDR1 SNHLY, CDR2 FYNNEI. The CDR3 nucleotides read TGTGCCAGCAGTGAAAACGGGTTAGGCACAGATACGCAGTATTTT. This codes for CASSENGLGTDTQYF. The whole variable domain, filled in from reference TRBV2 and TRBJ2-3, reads EPEVTQTPSHQVTQMGQEVILRCVPISNHLYFYWYRQILGQKVEFLVSFYNNEISEKSEIFDDQFSVERPDGSNFTLKIRSTKLEDSAMYFCASSENGLGTDTQYFGPGTRLTVL.

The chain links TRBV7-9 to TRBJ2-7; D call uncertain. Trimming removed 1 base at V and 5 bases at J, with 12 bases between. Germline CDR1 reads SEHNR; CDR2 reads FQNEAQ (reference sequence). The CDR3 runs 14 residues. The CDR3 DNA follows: TGTGCCAGCAGCTTAGAGGGCGCTTACCACGAGCAGTACTTC. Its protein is CASSLEGAYHEQYF.

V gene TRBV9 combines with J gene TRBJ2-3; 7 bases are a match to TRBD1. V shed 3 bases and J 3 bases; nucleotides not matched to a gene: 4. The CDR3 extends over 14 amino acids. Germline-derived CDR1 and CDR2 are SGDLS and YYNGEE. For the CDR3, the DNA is TGTGCCAGCAGCGGACAGGGAAGGACAGATACGCAGTATTTT. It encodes CASSGQGRTDTQYF.

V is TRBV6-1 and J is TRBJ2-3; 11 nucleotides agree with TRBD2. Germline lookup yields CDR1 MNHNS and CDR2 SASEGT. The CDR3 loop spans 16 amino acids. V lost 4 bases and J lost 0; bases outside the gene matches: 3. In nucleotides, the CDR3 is TGTGCCAGCAGTGGGCGACTAGCGGGGAGCACAGATACGCAGTATTTT. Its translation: CASSGRLAGSTDTQYF.

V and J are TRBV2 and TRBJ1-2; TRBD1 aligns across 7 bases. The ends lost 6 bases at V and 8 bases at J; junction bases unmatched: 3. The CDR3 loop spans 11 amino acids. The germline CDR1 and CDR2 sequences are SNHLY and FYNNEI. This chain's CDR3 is CASRSGGGYTF. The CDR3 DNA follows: TGTGCCAGCAGGTCAGGGGGAGGCTACACCTTC.

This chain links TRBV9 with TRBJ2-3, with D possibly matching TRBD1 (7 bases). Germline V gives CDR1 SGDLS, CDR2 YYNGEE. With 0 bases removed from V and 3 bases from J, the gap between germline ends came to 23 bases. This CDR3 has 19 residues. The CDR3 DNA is TGTGCCAGCAGCGTAGAGGGGGCGGGGCAGGGATGGATAACAGATACGCAGTATTTT. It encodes CASSVEGAGQGWITDTQYF.

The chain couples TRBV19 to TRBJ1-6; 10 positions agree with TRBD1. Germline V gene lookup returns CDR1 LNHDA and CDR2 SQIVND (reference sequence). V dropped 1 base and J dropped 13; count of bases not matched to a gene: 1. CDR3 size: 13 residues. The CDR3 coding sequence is TGTGCCAGTAGTATAGGGGACAGGGGTCCCCTCCACTTT. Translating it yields CASSIGDRGPLHF. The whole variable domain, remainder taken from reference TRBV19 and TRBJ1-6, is DGGITQSPKYLFRKEGQNVTLSCEQNLNHDAMYWYRQDPGQGLRLIYYSQIVNDFQKGDIAEGYSVSREKKESFPLTVTSAQKNPTAFYLCASSIGDRGPLHFGNGTRLTVT.

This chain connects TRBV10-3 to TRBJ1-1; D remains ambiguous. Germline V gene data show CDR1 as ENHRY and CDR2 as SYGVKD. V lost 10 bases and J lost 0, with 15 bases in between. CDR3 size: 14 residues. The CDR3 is CASQEVSMNTEAFF. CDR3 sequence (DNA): TGTGCCAGCCAGGAAGTGTCAATGAACACTGAAGCTTTCTTT.

The CDR3 region has the DNA TGTGCCAGCAGCGGAACCATGCGGGGCCGGGACACCGGGGAGCTGTTTTTT. Translating it yields CASSGTMRGRDTGELFF. The chain links TRBV9 to TRBJ2-2, with D perhaps TRBD2 (6 bases). The germline V gene has CDR1 SGDLS and CDR2 YYNGEE. The germline V and J ends were trimmed by 3 bases and 3 bases, with 18 bases remaining between them. CDR3 size: 17 residues.

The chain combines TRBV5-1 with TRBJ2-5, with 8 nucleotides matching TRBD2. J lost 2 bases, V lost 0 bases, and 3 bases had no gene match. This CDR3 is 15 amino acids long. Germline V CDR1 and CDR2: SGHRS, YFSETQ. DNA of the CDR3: TGCGCCAGCAGCTTGGAGACTAGCGCACAAGAGACCCAGTACTTC. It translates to CASSLETSAQETQYF. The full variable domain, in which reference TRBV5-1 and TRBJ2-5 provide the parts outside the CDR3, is KAGVTQTPRYLIKTRGQQVTLSCSPISGHRSVSWYQQTPGQGLQFLFEYFSETQRNKGNFPGRFSGRQFSNSRSEMNVSTLELGDSALYLCASSLETSAQETQYFGPGTRLLVL.

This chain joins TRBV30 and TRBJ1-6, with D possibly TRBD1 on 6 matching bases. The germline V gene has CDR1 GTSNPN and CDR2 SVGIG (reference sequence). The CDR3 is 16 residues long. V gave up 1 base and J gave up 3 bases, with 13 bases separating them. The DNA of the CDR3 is TGTGCCTGGAGTGCTGACAGGTTGGACTATAATTCACCCCTCCACTTT. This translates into CAWSADRLDYNSPLHF. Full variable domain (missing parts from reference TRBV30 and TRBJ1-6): SQTIHQWPATLVQPVGSPLSLECTVEGTSNPNLYWYRQAAGRGLQLLFYSVGIGQISSEVPQNLSASRPQDRQFILSSKKLLLSDSGFYLCAWSADRLDYNSPLHFGNGTRLTVT.

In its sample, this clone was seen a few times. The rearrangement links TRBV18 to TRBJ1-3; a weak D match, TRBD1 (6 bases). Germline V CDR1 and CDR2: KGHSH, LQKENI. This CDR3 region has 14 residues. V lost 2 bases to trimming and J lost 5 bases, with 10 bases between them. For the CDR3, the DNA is TGTGCCAGCTCACCAGGACAGAGGCGAAACACCATATATTTT. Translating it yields CASSPGQRRNTIYF.

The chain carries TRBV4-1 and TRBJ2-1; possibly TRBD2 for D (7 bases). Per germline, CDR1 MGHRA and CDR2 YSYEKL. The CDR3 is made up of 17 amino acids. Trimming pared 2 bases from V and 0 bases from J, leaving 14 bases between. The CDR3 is CASSQRAGASSYNEQFF. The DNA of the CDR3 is TGCGCCAGCAGCCAACGGGCGGGGGCGAGCTCCTACAATGAGCAGTTCTTC.

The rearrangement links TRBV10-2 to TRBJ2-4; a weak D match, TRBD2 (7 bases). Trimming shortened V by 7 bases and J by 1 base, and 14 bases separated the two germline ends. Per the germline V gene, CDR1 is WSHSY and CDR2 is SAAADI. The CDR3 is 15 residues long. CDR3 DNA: TGCGCCAGCACCTTCGGGGGGCCGGCCAAAAACATTCAGTACTTC. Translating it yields CASTFGGPAKNIQYF.

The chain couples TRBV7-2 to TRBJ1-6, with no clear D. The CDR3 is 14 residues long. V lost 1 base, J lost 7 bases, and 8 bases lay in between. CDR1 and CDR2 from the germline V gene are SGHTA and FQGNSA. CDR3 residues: CASSLVGVNSPLHF. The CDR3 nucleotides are TGTGCCAGCAGCTTAGTCGGGGTGAATTCACCCCTCCACTTT.

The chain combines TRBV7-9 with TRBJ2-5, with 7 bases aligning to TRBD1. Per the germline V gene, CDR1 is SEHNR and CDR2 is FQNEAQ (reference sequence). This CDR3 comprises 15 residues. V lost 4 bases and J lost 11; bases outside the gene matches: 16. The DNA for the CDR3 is TGTGCCAGCAGCTCGACAGGGCCTGGATTTAAAGAGCAGTACTTC. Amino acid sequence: CASSSTGPGFKEQYF.

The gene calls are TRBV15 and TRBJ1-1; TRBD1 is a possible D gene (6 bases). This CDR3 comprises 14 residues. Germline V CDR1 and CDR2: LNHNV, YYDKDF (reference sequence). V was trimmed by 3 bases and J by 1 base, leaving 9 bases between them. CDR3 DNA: TGTGCCACCAGCAGGGGACACCCGAACACTGAAGCTTTCTTT. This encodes CATSRGHPNTEAFF. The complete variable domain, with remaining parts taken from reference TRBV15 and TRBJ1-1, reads DAMVIQNPRYQVTQFGKPVTLSCSQTLNHNVMYWYQQKSSQAPKLLFHYYDKDFNNEADTPDNFQSRRPNTSFCFLDIRSPGLGDTAMYLCATSRGHPNTEAFFGQGTRLTVV.